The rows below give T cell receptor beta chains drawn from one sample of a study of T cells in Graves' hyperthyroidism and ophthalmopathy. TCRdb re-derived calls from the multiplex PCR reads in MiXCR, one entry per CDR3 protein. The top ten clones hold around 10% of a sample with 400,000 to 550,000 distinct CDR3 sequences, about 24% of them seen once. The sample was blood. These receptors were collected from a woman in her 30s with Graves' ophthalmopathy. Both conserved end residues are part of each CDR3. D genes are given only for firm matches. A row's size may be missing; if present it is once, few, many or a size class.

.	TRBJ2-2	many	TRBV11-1	CASNQGSGWNTGELFF	TGTGCCAGCAACCAGGGGTCAGGGTGGAACACCGGGGAGCTGTTTTTT
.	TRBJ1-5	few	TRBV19	CASSIEGHRDNQPQHF	TGTGCCAGTAGTATAGAAGGTCACCGGGACAATCAGCCCCAGCATTTT
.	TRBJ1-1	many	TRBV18	CASSRTANTEAFF	TGTGCCAGCAGCAGGACAGCGAACACTGAAGCTTTCTTT
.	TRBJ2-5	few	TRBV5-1	CASSLGVGIAETQYF	TGCGCCAGCAGCTTGGGGGTCGGGATTGCAGAGACCCAGTACTTC
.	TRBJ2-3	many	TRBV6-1	CATSRRDTQYF	TGTGCCACCTCTCGGCGAGATACGCAGTATTTT
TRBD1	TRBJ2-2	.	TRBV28	CASSTAGQGIGELFF	TGTGCCAGCAGTACCGCGGGACAGGGCATCGGGGAGCTGTTTTTT
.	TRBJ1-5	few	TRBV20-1	CSAPTPGRQAGNQPQHF	TGCAGTGCTCCAACACCGGGACGACAGGCTGGCAATCAGCCCCAGCATTTT
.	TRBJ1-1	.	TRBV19	CASLGTGGTEAFF	TGTGCCAGCCTCGGGACCGGCGGGACTGAAGCTTTCTTT
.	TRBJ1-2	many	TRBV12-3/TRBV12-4	CASSLGTEFYGYTF	TGTGCCAGCAGTTTAGGGACGGAGTTCTATGGCTACACCTTC
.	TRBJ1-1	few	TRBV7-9	CASSLVVREPEAFF	TGTGCCAGCAGCTTAGTTGTCAGGGAGCCTGAAGCTTTCTTT
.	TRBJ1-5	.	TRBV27	CASSLCETLSSNQPQHF	TGTGCCAGCAGTTTATGCGAGACTCTTAGTAGCAATCAGCCCCAGCATTTT
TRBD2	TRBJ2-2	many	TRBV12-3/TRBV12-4	CASSLSGGAGTGELFF	TGTGCCAGCAGTCTCAGCGGGGGGGCCGGGACCGGGGAGCTGTTTTTT
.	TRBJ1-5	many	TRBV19	CASSIIYGTVQPQHF	TGTGCCAGTAGTATAATATACGGAACAGTTCAGCCCCAGCATTTT
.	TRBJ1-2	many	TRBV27	CASSLYGRSYTF	TGTGCCAGCAGTTTATATGGTAGGAGCTACACCTTC
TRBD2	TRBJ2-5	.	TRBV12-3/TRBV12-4	CASSLGVGGGWTQYF	TGTGCCAGCAGTTTAGGCGTAGGCGGGGGGTGGACCCAGTACTTC
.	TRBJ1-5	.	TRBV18	CASSDSRGSDQPQHF	TGTGCCAGCTCAGACTCGCGGGGGTCAGATCAGCCCCAGCATTTT
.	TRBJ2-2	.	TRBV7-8	CASSILQGAGELFF	TGTGCCAGCAGCATACTACAGGGAGCAGGGGAGCTGTTTTTT
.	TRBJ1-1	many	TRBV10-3	CAISEGEGDTEAFF	TGTGCCATCAGTGAAGGAGAGGGGGACACTGAAGCTTTCTTT
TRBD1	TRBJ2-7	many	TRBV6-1	CASGSRQGIDEQYF	TGTGCCAGCGGATCCAGACAGGGGATCGACGAGCAGTACTTC
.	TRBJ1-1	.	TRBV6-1	CASSEAIGQGNTEAFF	TGTGCCAGCAGTGAAGCGATCGGTCAGGGTAACACTGAAGCTTTCTTT
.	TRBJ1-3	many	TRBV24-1	CATEGGGLSGNTIYF	TGTGCCACCGAAGGGGGAGGTCTCTCTGGAAACACCATATATTTT
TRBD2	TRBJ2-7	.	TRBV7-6	CVSSLGGGSYEQYF	TGTGTCAGCAGCTTGGGCGGGGGGTCCTACGAGCAGTACTTC
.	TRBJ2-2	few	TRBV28	CASSLRSSTGELFF	TGTGCCAGCAGCCTTCGGTCGAGCACCGGGGAGCTGTTTTTT
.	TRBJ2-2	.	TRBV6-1	CASRLQGANTGELWF	TGTGCCAGCAGGCTCCAGGGTGCGAACACCGGGGAGCTGTGGTTT
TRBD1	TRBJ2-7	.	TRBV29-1	CSVSRDRSYEQYF	TGCAGCGTCTCTCGGGACAGGTCCTACGAGCAGTACTTC
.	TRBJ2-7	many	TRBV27	CASSSHLQGYEQYF	TGTGCCAGCAGTTCTCACCTACAGGGCTACGAGCAGTACTTC
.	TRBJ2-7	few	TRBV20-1	CSASSIGANTGSGSYEQYF	TGCAGTGCTAGTAGTATTGGGGCCAATACCGGTTCGGGCTCCTACGAGCAGTACTTC
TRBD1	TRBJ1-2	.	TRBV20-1	CSAPGGQANYGYTF	TGCAGTGCCCCAGGGGGGCAAGCTAACTATGGCTACACCTTC
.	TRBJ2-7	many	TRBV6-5	CASSSPGGYYEQYF	TGTGCCAGCAGTTCTCCTGGGGGTTACTACGAGCAGTACTTC